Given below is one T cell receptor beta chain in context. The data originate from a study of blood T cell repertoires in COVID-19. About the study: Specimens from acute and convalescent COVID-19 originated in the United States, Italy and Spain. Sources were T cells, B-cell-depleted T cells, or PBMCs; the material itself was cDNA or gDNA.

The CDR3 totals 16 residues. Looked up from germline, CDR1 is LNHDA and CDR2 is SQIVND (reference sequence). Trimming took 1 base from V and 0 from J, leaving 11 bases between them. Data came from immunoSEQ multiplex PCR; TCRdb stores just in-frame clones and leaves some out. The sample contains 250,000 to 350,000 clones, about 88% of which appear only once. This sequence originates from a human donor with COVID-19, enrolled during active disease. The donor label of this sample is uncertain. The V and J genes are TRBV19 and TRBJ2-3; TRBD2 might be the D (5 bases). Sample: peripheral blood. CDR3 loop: CASSIAGGASTDTQYF. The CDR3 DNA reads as TGTGCCAGTAGTATAGCCGGAGGTGCTAGCACAGATACGCAGTATTTT.